These 31 T cell receptor beta chains were sequenced from one sample in a study of Tregs in tolerant kidney transplant recipients. TCRdb's table, derived via immunoSEQ multiplex PCR, lists solely in-frame clones and lacks some. The data hold just under 65,000 clones, with roughly 98% observed a single time. Sequenced here: Tregs from blood, sampled before the transplant. These TCRs come from a human donor who received a combined kidney and bone marrow transplant.

This chain joins TRBV7-9 and TRBJ1-3, with 7 bases lining up with TRBD1. The V segment lost 8 bases and the J segment 3 bases; nucleotides outside the gene matches: 4. CDR1 SEHNR and CDR2 FQNEAQ come from the germline V gene (reference sequence). The CDR3 is made up of 13 amino acids. CDR3 in amino acids: CASRDSFGNTIYF. In DNA form, the CDR3 reads TGTGCCAGCCGGGACAGTTTTGGAAACACCATATATTTT. Complete variable domain (other parts from reference TRBV7-9 and TRBJ1-3): DTGVSQNPRHKITKRGQNVTFRCDPISEHNRLYWYRQTLGQGPEFLTYFQNEAQLEKSRLLSDRFSAERPKGSFSTLEIQRTEQGDSAMYLCASRDSFGNTIYFGEGSWLTVV.

This chain links TRBV27 with TRBJ1-6; a possible D gene is TRBD1 (5 bases). This CDR3 contains 15 residues. V lost 4 bases, J lost 9 bases, and 16 bases lay in between. The V gene's germline CDR1 is MNHEY and CDR2 SMNVEV (reference sequence). The CDR3 spells CASSYNGDSASPLHF. CDR3 sequence (DNA): TGTGCCAGCAGTTATAATGGGGACTCGGCTTCACCCCTCCACTTT.

This chain uses TRBV28 with TRBJ1-2, with no clear D. Trimming cost V 2 bases and J 5 bases, with 9 bases left between them. The germline V gene encodes CDR1 MDHEN and CDR2 SYDVKM. CDR3 length equals 13 residues. The CDR3 bases are TGTGCCAGCAGTTTAGAGGCGCGATATGGCTACACCTTC. It specifies CASSLEARYGYTF.

V and J are TRBV18 and TRBJ1-4; TRBD1 matches 11 bases. Germline V gene data show CDR1 as KGHSH and CDR2 as LQKENI. The CDR3 spans 18 residues. Trimming at V came to 4 bases and at J to 1 base, leaving 8 bases not matched to a gene. The CDR3 loop reads CASSRKDRGLLTNEKLFF. In DNA form, the CDR3 reads TGTGCCAGCTCACGGAAGGACAGGGGGCTTCTAACTAATGAAAAACTGTTTTTT.

CDR3 residues: CASSYDGNSPLHF. The CDR3, as DNA: TGTGCCAGCAGTTACGACGGGAATTCACCCCTCCACTTT. J is TRBJ1-6 and V is TRBV28; D unresolved. This CDR3 contains 13 residues. Trimming cost V 4 bases and J 7 bases, with 8 bases left between them. Germline lookup yields CDR1 MDHEN and CDR2 SYDVKM.

This clone came up once. The rearrangement uses TRBV25-1 and TRBJ1-2, with D possibly being TRBD1 (6 bases). Germline-derived CDR1 and CDR2 are MGHDK and SYGVNS. V was shortened by 3 bases and J by 4 bases, with 18 bases between the two germline ends. This CDR3 is built from 16 residues. CDR3 in DNA: TGTGCCAGCAGTGAGGGGGCCGTGGAGTCTTTCTATGGCTACACCTTC. As protein: CASSEGAVESFYGYTF.

V is TRBV10-3 and J is TRBJ1-2, with D possibly matching TRBD1 (6 bases). Between the trimmed V and J ends, which lost 7 bases and 6 bases, there was a span of 12 bases. CDR1 is ENHRY, CDR2 SYGVKD, per germline. CDR3 size: 12 residues. For the CDR3, the DNA is TGTGCCATCACGGAAGGGGGGGATGGCTACACCTTC. This encodes CAITEGGDGYTF.

V and J are TRBV6-1 and TRBJ2-2; 9 nucleotides agree with TRBD2. The germline V gene has CDR1 MNHNS and CDR2 SASEGT. With V trimmed by 7 bases and J by 2 bases, 2 bases remained unmatched. CDR3 length: 14 amino acids. The CDR3 nucleotides are TGTGCCAGCACGACTAGCGGAAACACCGGGGAGCTGTTTTTT. It translates to CASTTSGNTGELFF.

The chain uses TRBV25-1 and TRBJ2-3; 12 bases line up with TRBD2. Germline assignment: CDR1 MGHDK and CDR2 SYGVNS. The CDR3 consists of 16 residues. J gave up 4 bases and V 5 bases, and 7 bases lay outside the gene matches. CDR3 DNA sequence: TGTGCCAGCAGTAAGACTAGCGGGAGATTGGCAGATACGCAGTATTTT. This translates into CASSKTSGRLADTQYF. Based on the CDR3 plus reference TRBV25-1 and TRBJ2-3, the full variable domain is EADIYQTPRYLVIGTGKKITLECSQTMGHDKMYWYQQDPGMELHLIHYSYGVNSTEKGDLSSESTVSRIRTEHFPLTLESARPSHTSQYLCASSKTSGRLADTQYFGPGTRLTVL.

This clone was counted a single time. The chain carries TRBV5-4 and TRBJ2-1, with 10 bases that match TRBD2. The CDR3 is made up of 14 amino acids. The germline gives CDR1 SGHNT, CDR2 YYREEE (reference sequence). V lost 4 bases, J lost 7 bases, and 5 bases stayed unmatched. CDR3 protein: CASSTRTSGNEQFF. The CDR3, as DNA: TGTGCCAGCAGCACCCGGACTAGCGGTAATGAGCAGTTCTTC.

The CDR3 bases are TGTGCCAGCAGTGAAGTATTGGGGCGCAGGCGTGGTGAAGCTTTCTTT. Protein sequence: CASSEVLGRRRGEAFF. V gene TRBV6-1 combines with J gene TRBJ1-1, with a weak D call TRBD1 (5 bases). Germline V gives CDR1 MNHNS, CDR2 SASEGT. The CDR3 runs 16 residues. The V gene lost 1 base and the J gene lost 7 bases, with 19 bases spanning the gap.

The chain is built from TRBV2 and TRBJ2-6, with a possible D match to TRBD1 (5 bases). This CDR3 contains 15 residues. V lost 5 bases and J lost 1, with 9 bases in between. Germline lookup yields CDR1 SNHLY and CDR2 FYNNEI. CDR3 sequence: CASSFGASGANVLTF. The CDR3 DNA reads TGTGCCAGCAGTTTTGGGGCGTCTGGGGCCAACGTCCTGACTTTC.

J is TRBJ1-5 and V is TRBV30; no definite D call. Trimming removed 2 bases from V and 0 bases from J, with 14 bases in between. Germline values: CDR1 GTSNPN, CDR2 SVGIG (reference sequence). This CDR3 comprises 16 residues. The DNA of the CDR3 is TGTGCCTGGAGTTATAATGCGGTATATAGCAATCAGCCCCAGCATTTT. Translating it yields CAWSYNAVYSNQPQHF.

J is TRBJ2-5 and V is TRBV7-2; D might be TRBD1 (5 bases). The CDR3 spans 11 residues. Germline CDR1 reads SGHTA; CDR2 reads FQGNSA. The V gene lost 3 bases and the J gene lost 11 bases, with 10 bases spanning the gap. The CDR3 sequence: CASSFRESQYF. The CDR3 nucleotides are TGTGCCAGCAGCTTCAGGGAATCACAGTACTTC. Combining the CDR3 with reference TRBV7-2 and TRBJ2-5 gives the whole variable domain GAGVSQSPSNKVTEKGKDVELRCDPISGHTALYWYRQSLGQGLEFLIYFQGNSAPDKSGLPSDRFSAERTGGSVSTLTIQRTQQEDSAVYLCASSFRESQYFGPGTRLLVL.

CDR3 bases: TGTGCCATCAGTGAGGGGGTGGGGGGCACTGAAGCTTTCTTT. Protein sequence: CAISEGVGGTEAFF. J is TRBJ1-1 and V is TRBV10-3, with D possibly matching TRBD1 (5 bases). Germline assignment: CDR1 ENHRY and CDR2 SYGVKD. Trimming took 2 bases from V and 4 from J, leaving 11 bases between them. The CDR3 totals 14 residues.

A single count supports this clone. The V call is TRBV7-2, the J call TRBJ2-7, with a possible D match to TRBD1 (6 bases). The ends were cut back, 3 bases at V and 2 bases at J, with 14 bases in the middle. This CDR3 is 15 amino acids long. CDR1 and CDR2 from the germline V gene are SGHTA and FQGNSA. Written as DNA, the CDR3 is TGTGCCAGCAGCTTTCAGACAGGTAAAACCTACGAGCAGTACTTC. Its translation: CASSFQTGKTYEQYF.

The gene calls are TRBV6-1 and TRBJ1-2; possible D gene TRBD1, 6 bases. The CDR3 consists of 12 residues. Trimming removed 3 bases from V and 4 bases from J, with 6 bases in between. CDR1 and CDR2 from the germline V gene are MNHNS and SASEGT. CDR3 loop: CASSDRGYGYTF. CDR3 coding DNA: TGTGCCAGCAGTGACAGGGGCTATGGCTACACCTTC.

The chain carries TRBV7-3 and TRBJ2-2; TRBD2 matches at 7 bases. This CDR3 is built from 15 residues. Germline lookup yields CDR1 SGHTA and CDR2 FQGTGA. With V trimmed by 5 bases and J by 4 bases, 7 bases remained unmatched. The CDR3 region is CASSPRASGTGELFF. For the CDR3, the DNA is TGTGCCAGCAGCCCCAGGGCTAGCGGCACCGGGGAGCTGTTTTTT. Supplemented by reference TRBV7-3 and TRBJ2-2, the full variable domain reads GAGVSQTPSNKVTEKGKYVELRCDPISGHTALYWYRQSLGQGPEFLIYFQGTGAADDSGLPNDRFFAVRPEGSVSTLKIQRTERGDSAVYLCASSPRASGTGELFFGEGSRLTVL.

CDR3 in DNA: TGTGCCAGCAGCATCCGCGTCCGGACTTCCGTTACGAAGCAGTACTTC. Residues: CASSIRVRTSVTKQYF. The chain combines TRBV7-8 with TRBJ2-7, with D maybe TRBD2 (5 bases). The CDR3 runs to 16 residues. The germline V and J ends were trimmed by 5 bases and 8 bases, with 25 bases remaining between them. Germline CDR1 is SGHVS and CDR2 is FQNEAQ.

This sequence joins TRBV7-2 and TRBJ1-2; 7 bases match TRBD1. The V gene's germline CDR1 is SGHTA and CDR2 FQGNSA. The CDR3 consists of 14 residues. V dropped 1 base and J dropped 3; count of bases not matched to a gene: 2. CDR3 sequence reads: CASSLEGQDYGYTF. The CDR3 DNA is TGTGCCAGCAGCTTAGAAGGACAGGACTATGGCTACACCTTC.

V and J are TRBV7-2 and TRBJ2-7; TRBD2 aligns across 11 bases. V shed 1 base, J shed 4 bases, and the junction held 12 bases outside the gene matches. Germline loops: CDR1 SGHTA, CDR2 FQGNSA. The CDR3 has 18 amino acids. The CDR3 spells CASSLVGGVLAGAYEQYF. CDR3 sequence (DNA): TGTGCCAGCAGCTTAGTGGGGGGGGTACTAGCGGGGGCTTACGAGCAGTACTTC.

The genes are TRBV7-6 and TRBJ2-5; D is unclear. Between the trimmed V and J ends, which lost 4 bases and 5 bases, there was a span of 5 bases. This CDR3 is built from 11 residues. Per germline, CDR1 SGHVS and CDR2 FNYEAQ. The CDR3 protein is CASSYAETQYF. The CDR3 DNA reads as TGTGCCAGCAGCTATGCGGAGACCCAGTACTTC.

In the case of this clone: The identical CDR3 is also encoded by other nucleotide sequences in the sample. The V and J genes are TRBV18 and TRBJ2-1; possibly TRBD2 for D (6 bases). V dropped 3 bases and J dropped 2 bases, with 11 bases sitting between them. The CDR3 has 15 residues. Germline CDR1 is KGHSH and CDR2 is LQKENI. In DNA, the CDR3 is TGTGCCAGCTCACCCGGTGCGGGGACCTACAATGAGCAGTTCTTC. Its protein is CASSPGAGTYNEQFF.

V usage is TRBV5-6 and J usage is TRBJ1-1, with TRBD1 identical over 9 bases. V gave up 2 bases and J gave up 3 bases; unmatched junction bases: 5. Germline CDR1 SGHDT, CDR2 YYEEEE. This CDR3 is 15 amino acids long. This chain's CDR3 is CASSFFDRGDTEAFF. CDR3 DNA: TGTGCCAGCAGCTTCTTCGACAGGGGGGACACTGAAGCTTTCTTT.

This chain uses TRBV5-1 with TRBJ2-5; TRBD2 agrees at 8 bases. The CDR3 covers 16 residues. After removal of 6 bases from V and 5 bases from J, the junction contained 15 bases not matched to a gene. From germline, CDR1 is SGHRS and CDR2 YFSETQ. CDR3 sequence (DNA): TGCGCCAGCACCCTCCTTAGCGGGGCGGAACGGGAGACCCAGTACTTC. Its protein product is CASTLLSGAERETQYF.

The chain has TRBV28 and TRBJ1-1; 8 bases are a match to TRBD1. This CDR3 has 14 residues. With V trimmed by 6 bases and J by 4 bases, 7 bases remained unmatched. Germline CDR1 reads MDHEN; CDR2 reads SYDVKM. The CDR3 DNA sequence: TGTGCCAGCAGGCTCGGGGGACAGGCCACTGAAGCTTTCTTT. Its protein product is CASRLGGQATEAFF.

The chain is built from TRBV25-1 and TRBJ1-2, with D unresolved. Per germline, CDR1 MGHDK and CDR2 SYGVNS. CDR3 length equals 15 residues. V was trimmed by 2 bases and J by 4 bases, leaving 14 bases between them. This CDR3 reads CASSEPSQPSYGYTF. The DNA of the CDR3 is TGTGCCAGCAGTGAACCTTCACAGCCAAGCTATGGCTACACCTTC.

This chain connects TRBV27 to TRBJ2-5, with 9 nucleotides matching TRBD2. The CDR3 consists of 15 residues. Germline loops: CDR1 MNHEY, CDR2 SMNVEV (reference sequence). With 4 bases clipped from V and 7 bases from J, the junction kept 10 bases outside the gene matches. The chain's CDR3 is CASSSGGGAQLTQYF. Written as DNA, the CDR3 is TGTGCCAGCAGTTCGGGCGGGGGGGCCCAGTTGACCCAGTACTTC.

This clone is a singleton in its sample. The chain recombines TRBV5-4 with TRBJ1-2, with 7 bases that match TRBD1. There are 14 residues in the CDR3. Trimming at V came to 4 bases and at J to 4 bases, leaving 7 bases not matched to a gene. Germline V lookup: CDR1 SGHNT, CDR2 YYREEE (reference sequence). This CDR3 is CASSPIPGGYGYTF. In nucleotides, the CDR3 is TGTGCCAGCAGCCCTATCCCAGGGGGCTATGGCTACACCTTC.

This sequence joins TRBV6-1 and TRBJ2-7; D is perhaps TRBD2 (5 bases). This CDR3 has 13 residues. Germline CDR1 MNHNS, CDR2 SASEGT. V was trimmed by 1 base and J by 6 bases, leaving 10 bases between them. The CDR3 is CASSEVRGTEQYF. The CDR3 DNA reads TGTGCCAGCAGTGAAGTACGGGGAACCGAGCAGTACTTC.

The chain couples TRBV5-1 to TRBJ2-1; TRBD1 is a possible D gene (5 bases). Germline-derived CDR1 and CDR2 are SGHRS and YFSETQ. This CDR3 has 11 amino acids. The V and J ends lost 0 bases and 13 bases respectively, with 8 bases between them. The CDR3: CASSLGREQFF. The CDR3 nucleotides are TGCGCCAGCAGCTTGGGCAGGGAACAGTTCTTC.